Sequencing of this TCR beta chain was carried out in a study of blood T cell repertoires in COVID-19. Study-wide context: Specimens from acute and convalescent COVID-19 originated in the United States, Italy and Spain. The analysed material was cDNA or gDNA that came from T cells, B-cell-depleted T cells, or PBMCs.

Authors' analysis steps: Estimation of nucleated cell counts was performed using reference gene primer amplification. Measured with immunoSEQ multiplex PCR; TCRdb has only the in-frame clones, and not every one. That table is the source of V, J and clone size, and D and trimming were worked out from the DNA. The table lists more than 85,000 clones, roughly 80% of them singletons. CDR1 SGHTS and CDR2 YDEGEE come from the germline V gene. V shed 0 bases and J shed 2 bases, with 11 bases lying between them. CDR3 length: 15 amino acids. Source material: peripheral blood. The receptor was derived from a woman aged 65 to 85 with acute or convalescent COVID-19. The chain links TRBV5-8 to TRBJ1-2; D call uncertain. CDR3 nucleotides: TGTGCCAGCAGCTTGGGTCACAAACCAAACTATGGCTACACCTTC. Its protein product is CASSLGHKPNYGYTF.